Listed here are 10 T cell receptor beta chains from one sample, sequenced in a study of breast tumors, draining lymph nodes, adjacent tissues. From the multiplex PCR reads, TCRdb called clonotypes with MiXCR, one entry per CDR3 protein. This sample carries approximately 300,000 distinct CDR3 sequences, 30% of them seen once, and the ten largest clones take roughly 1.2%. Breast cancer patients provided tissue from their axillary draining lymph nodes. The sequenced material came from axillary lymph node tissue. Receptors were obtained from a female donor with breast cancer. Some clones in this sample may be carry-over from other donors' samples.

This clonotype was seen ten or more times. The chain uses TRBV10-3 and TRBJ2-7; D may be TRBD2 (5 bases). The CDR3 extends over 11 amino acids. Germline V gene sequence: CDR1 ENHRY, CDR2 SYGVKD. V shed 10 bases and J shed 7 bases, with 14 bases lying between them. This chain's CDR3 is CATGLPEEQYF. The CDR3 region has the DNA TGTGCCACCGGACTCCCTGAGGAGCAGTACTTC.

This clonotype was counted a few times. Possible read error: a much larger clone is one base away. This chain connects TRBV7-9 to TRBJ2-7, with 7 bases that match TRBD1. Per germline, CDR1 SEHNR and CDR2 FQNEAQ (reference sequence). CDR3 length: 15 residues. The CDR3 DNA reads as TGTGCCAGTAGTCAGGGCGACAGGGAACTCTACGAGCGGTACTTC. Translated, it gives CASSQGDRELYERYF.

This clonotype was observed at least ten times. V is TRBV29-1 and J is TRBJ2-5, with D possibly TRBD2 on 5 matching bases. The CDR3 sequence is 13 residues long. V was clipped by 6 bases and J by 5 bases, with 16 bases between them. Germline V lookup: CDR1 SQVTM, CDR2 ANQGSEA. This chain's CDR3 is CSVHSGSTETQYF. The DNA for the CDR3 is TGCAGCGTGCACTCGGGGAGTACTGAGACCCAGTACTTC.

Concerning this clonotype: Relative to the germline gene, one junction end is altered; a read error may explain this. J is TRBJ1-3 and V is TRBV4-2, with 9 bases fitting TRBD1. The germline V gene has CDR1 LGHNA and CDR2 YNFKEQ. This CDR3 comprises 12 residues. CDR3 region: CASSQTGGPSHF. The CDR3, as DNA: TGTGCCAGCAGCCAGACAGGGGGTCCCTCCCATTTT.

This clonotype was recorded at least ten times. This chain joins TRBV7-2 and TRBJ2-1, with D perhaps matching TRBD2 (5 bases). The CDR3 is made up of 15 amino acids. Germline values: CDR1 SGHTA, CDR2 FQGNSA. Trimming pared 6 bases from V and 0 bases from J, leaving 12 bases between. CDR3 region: CASSYSADSYNEQFF. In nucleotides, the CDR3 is TGTGCCAGCAGTTACTCAGCGGACTCCTACAATGAGCAGTTCTTC.

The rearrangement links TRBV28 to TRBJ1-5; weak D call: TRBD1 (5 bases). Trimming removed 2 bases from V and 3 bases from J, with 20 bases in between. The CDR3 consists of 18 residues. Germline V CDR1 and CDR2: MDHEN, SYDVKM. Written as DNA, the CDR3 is TGTGCCAGCAGTTTAAGCGGGAGGGTTTCAGGGCACAATCAGCCCCAGCATTTT. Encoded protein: CASSLSGRVSGHNQPQHF.

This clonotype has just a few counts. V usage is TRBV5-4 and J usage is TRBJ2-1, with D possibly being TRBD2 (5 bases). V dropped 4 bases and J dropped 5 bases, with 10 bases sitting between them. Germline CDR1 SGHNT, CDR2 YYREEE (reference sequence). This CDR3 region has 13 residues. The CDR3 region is CASSRDRNNEQFF. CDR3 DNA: TGTGCCAGCAGCCGGGATCGAAACAATGAGCAGTTCTTC.

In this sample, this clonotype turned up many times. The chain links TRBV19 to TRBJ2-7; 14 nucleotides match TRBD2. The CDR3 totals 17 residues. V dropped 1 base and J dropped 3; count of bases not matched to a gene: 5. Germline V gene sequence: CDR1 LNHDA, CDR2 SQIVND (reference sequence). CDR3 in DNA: TGTGCCAGTAGTATAGGGGGACTAGCGGGAGCCGTCTACGAGCAGTACTTC. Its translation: CASSIGGLAGAVYEQYF.

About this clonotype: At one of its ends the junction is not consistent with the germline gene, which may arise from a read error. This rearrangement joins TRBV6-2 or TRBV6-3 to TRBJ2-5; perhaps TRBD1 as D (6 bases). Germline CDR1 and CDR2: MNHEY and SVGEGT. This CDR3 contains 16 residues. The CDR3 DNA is TGTGTCAGCAGTTACCGTGGGGGCCGTGACCAAGAGACCCAGTACTTC. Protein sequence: CVSSYRGGRDQETQYF.

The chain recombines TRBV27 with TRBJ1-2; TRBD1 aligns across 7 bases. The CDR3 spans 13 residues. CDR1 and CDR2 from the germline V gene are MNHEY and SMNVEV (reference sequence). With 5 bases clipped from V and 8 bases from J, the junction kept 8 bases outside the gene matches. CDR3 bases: TGTGCCAGCAGTGTCCAGGGGGTGGAAGGCTACACCTTC. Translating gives CASSVQGVEGYTF.